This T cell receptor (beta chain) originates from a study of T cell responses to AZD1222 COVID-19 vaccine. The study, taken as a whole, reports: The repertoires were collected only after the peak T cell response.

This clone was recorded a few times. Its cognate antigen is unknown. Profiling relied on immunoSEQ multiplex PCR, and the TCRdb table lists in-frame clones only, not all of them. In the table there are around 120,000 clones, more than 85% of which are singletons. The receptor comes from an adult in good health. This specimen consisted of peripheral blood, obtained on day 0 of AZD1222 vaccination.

The CDR3, as DNA: TGTGCCAGCAGCTTCCCCACAGGTGGCTACACCTTC. It yields the protein CASSFPTGGYTF. This rearrangement joins TRBV7-9 to TRBJ1-2; TRBD1 might be the D (5 bases). The germline V gene has CDR1 SEHNR and CDR2 FQNEAQ (reference sequence). This CDR3 has 12 amino acids. V was shortened by 3 bases and J by 7 bases, with 9 bases between the two germline ends.